This T cell receptor (beta chain) was recovered during a study of blood T cells in healthy people across ages (dated by TCRdb to 2015 to 2017). In terms of the full investigation: In model experiments, template switching captured roughly one uniquely barcoded TCR beta cDNA molecule for every two T cells. Using deep sequencing normalized with unique cDNA molecular identifiers, the study measured how TCR beta repertoire diversity changes with age. Donors were grouped into four age groups: young (average 16 years), middle-aged (about 40), aged (62) and long-lived (around 80). Using the same blood draw, the study looked at two additional independent replicas of 1 million unique cDNA reads for two donors, one aged 18 to 30 and the other aged 80 or older.

Donors were 30 to 45 systemically healthy Caucasian individuals from Russia aged roughly 6 to 95 years. Each donor gave 8 to 10 milliliters of peripheral blood, drawn into EDTA-treated Vacutainer tubes. Ficoll-Paque density-gradient centrifugation was used to isolate PBMCs, with at least 6.5 million per sample. Total RNA, at least 6 micrograms per sample, was extracted from PBMCs with Trizol reagent. The percentages of naive CD45RAhigh/CD27high T cells were determined by flow cytometry on a PBMC aliquot from every donor. What the study reported, not specific to this receptor: As age increased, observed TCR beta diversity per million T cells dropped in a roughly linear way, and a significant reduction was already evident by age approximately 40. The CMV infection status of donors was not known, potentially confounding age-related changes in expanded clonotypes. The long-lived group showed more naive CD4+ T cells, fewer expanded clones and increased TCR diversity than the aged group, suggesting age selection. There was a strong correlation between observed TCR beta diversity and the percentage of naive T cells measured by flow cytometry. Total diversity estimates from one million sequenced T cells were considered lower bounds and underestimates. Because profiling used bulk unsorted PBMCs, naive and antigen-experienced compartments could not be compared conclusively.

V gives up 5 bases and J gives up 5 bases, and the segment between their germline ends measures 16 bases. Measured from the cysteine to the phenylalanine, the CDR3 is 15 residues long. Of the read, only the CDR3 DNA is kept; its 45 bases are in frame from base 1. Libraries were built with 5' RACE. Sequenced on an Illumina HiSeq 2500. The second PCR ran for about 6 to 11 cycles and used a J-beta primer mix along with a sample-barcoded 5' primer. Each TCR beta cDNA molecule received a unique molecular identifier from a template-switch 5' adaptor carrying 12 random nucleotides. At least 2.5 million CDR3-containing paired-end reads were obtained from each sample. The Mint cDNA synthesis kit, primed by a TRBC-specific oligonucleotide, was used to synthesize first-strand cDNA from all RNA. All cDNA was treated with uracil-DNA glycosylase and then went through a first 18-cycle PCR with the universal primers M1SS and BC2_uni_R. On the authors' methods: Each sample was normalized by randomly selecting 1 million high-quality reads, each carrying a distinct molecular identifier. Instead of being binned into consensus sequences, reads with shared molecular identifiers were discarded. MiTCR, with a Q25 quality threshold and the strictest error-elimination algorithm, was used for CDR3 identification, clonotype clustering and error correction. Lower-bound total TCR beta diversity was estimated with a nonparametric unseen species model using Euler transformation. TCRdb cleaned the public reads at Q25 with fastp, built clones with MiXCR and kept in-frame beta chains. Every distinct CDR3 protein forms one entry, paired with its most common genes and DNA. The V and J calls were determined by TCRdb, not by the authors. Within this sample are hundreds of thousands of distinct CDR3 sequences, with approximately 25% of them counted one time only. The ten biggest clones cover roughly 10% of the sample.

This clonotype was seen a single time. Its antigen remains unidentified. Per-nucleotide qualities are absent, and no much larger clonotype sits a single base away. Another study also made use of these data, one on T cells of mothers and their children. Per the second study: Donors were nine systemically healthy Caucasian individuals: three mothers and their six children. cDNA synthesis consumed the entire amount of extracted RNA, loaded at about 1.5 ug RNA in each 15 ul reaction. In the second PCR, the M1S primer added sample barcodes and 2-4 random nucleotides. Over 9.5 million TCR beta CDR3 reads were obtained for each mother, and some 3 million reads were obtained for each child. In both related and unrelated pairs, thymic selection shapes the output of TCR recombination in a similar way, with inherited differences having only a minor effect. Normalized repertoire overlap was always found to be slightly, but never significantly, higher in related mother-child pairs than in unrelated mother-child pairs. With a sensitivity of about 100 clones per million clonotypes, no persistent microchimeric T cell clones were detected. The study used deep NGS to compare TCR beta repertoires of mothers and children, seeking features distinguishing related mother-child pairs from unrelated individuals. On average, the children were around 11 +/- 4 years old, while the mothers were approximately 41 +/- 4 years old. After adapter ligation with NEBNext reagents, the libraries were sequenced on Illumina HiSeq 2000 with 100+100 nt paired-end reads. To prevent cross-contamination, the mother and child libraries were prepared one month apart and sequenced in separate runs. For each donor, between roughly 450,000 and 2,100,000 distinct TCR beta clonotypes were identified. Naive TCR beta clonotypes were estimated from low-frequency clonotypes matched to each donor's FACS-determined naive share, without sorting.

Material for sequencing was blood. The clonotype comes from a boy aged 5-17 years in good health. Rearrangement joined TRBV12-3 or TRBV12-4 to TRBJ1-5; the D segment could be TRBD1, given 5 matching bases. At the DNA level, the sequence is TGTGCCAGCAGTAAGAAGGGGAATGGGGATCAGCCCCAGCATTTT. This sequence encodes CASSKKGNGDQPQHF.